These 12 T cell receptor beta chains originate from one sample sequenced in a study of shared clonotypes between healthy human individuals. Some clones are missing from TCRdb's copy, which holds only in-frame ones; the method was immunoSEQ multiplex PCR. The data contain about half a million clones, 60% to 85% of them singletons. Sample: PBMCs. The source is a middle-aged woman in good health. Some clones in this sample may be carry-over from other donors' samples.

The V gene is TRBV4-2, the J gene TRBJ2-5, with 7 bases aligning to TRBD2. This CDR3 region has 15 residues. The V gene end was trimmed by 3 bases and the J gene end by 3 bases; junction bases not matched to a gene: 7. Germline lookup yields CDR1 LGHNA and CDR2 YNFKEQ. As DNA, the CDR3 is TGTGCCAGCAGCCATCCCCTTGGGGGGGAAGAGACCCAGTACTTC. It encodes CASSHPLGGEETQYF.

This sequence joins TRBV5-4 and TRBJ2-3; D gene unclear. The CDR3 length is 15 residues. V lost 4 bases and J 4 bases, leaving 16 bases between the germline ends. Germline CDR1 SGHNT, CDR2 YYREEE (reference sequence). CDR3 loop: CASSPRRGSSDTQYF. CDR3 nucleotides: TGTGCCAGCAGCCCTCGGAGAGGTAGTTCAGATACGCAGTATTTT.

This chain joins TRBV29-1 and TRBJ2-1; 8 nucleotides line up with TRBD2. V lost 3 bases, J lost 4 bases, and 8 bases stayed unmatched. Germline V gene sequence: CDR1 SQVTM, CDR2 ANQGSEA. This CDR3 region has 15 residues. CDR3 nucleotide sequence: TGCAGCGTTGAGAACCCGACTAGCGTATACAATGAGCAGTTCTTC. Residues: CSVENPTSVYNEQFF.

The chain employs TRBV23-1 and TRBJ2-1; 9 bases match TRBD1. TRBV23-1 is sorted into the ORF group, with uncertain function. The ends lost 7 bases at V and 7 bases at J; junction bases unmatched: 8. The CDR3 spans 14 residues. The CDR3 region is CASIRDRVRNEQFF. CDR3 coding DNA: TGCGCCAGCATCCGGGACAGGGTAAGGAATGAGCAGTTCTTC.

This CDR3 is CASSSGLASGELFF. The CDR3 DNA follows: TGTGCCAGCAGCTCGGGGTTGGCATCCGGGGAGCTGTTTTTT. The chain joins TRBV7-3 to TRBJ2-2, with D perhaps matching TRBD2 (5 bases). Germline loops: CDR1 SGHTA, CDR2 FQGTGA. Trimming shortened V by 4 bases and J by 6 bases, and 12 bases separated the two germline ends. The CDR3 has 14 residues.

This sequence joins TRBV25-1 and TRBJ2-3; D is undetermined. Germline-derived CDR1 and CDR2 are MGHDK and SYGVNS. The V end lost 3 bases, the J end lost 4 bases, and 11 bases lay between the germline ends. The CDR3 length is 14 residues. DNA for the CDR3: TGTGCCAGCAGTGATCGCGGTGCTTCAGATACGCAGTATTTT. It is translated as CASSDRGASDTQYF.

The CDR3 DNA sequence: TGCGCCAGCAGTGAGGTAGCGGGAGTAACCGGGGAGCTGTTTTTT. Protein: CASSEVAGVTGELFF. V is TRBV10-2 and J is TRBJ2-2, with TRBD2 matching 9 bases. Germline V gene lookup returns CDR1 WSHSY and CDR2 SAAADI. V lost 2 bases, J lost 5 bases, and 3 bases stayed unmatched. This CDR3 has 15 residues.

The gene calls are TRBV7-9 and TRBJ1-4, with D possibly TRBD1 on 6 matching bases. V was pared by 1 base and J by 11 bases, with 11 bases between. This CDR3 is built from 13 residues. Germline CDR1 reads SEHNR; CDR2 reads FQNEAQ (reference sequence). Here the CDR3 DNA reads TGTGCCAGCAGCTTAGATCCAGGGGATAAACTGTTTTTT. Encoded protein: CASSLDPGDKLFF.

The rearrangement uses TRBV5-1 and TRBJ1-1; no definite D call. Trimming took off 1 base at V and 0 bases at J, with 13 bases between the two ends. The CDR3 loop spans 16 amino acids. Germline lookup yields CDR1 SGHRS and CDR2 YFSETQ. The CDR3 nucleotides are TGCGCCAGCAGCTTGATAGGGTATGAGGTGAACACTGAAGCTTTCTTT. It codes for CASSLIGYEVNTEAFF.

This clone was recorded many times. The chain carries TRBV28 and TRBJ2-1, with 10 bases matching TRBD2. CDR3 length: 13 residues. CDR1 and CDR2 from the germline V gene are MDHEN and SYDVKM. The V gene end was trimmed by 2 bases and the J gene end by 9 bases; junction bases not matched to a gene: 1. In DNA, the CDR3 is TGTGCCAGCAGTTTACTAGCGGGAGTTGAGCAGTTCTTC. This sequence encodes CASSLLAGVEQFF.

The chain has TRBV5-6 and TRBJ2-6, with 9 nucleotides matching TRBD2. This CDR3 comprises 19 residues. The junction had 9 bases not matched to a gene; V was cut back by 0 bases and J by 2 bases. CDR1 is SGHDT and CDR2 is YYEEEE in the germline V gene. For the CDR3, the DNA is TGTGCCAGCAGCTTGGTACTAGCGGGCGTACTACCTGGGGCCAACGTCCTGACTTTC. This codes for CASSLVLAGVLPGANVLTF.

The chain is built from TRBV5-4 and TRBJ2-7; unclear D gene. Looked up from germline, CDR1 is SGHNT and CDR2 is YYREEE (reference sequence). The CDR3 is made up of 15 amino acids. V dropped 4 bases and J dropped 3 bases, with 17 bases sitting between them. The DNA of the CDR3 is TGTGCCAGCAGCCGCCAGGAGAGGCTATACTACGAGCAGTACTTC. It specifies CASSRQERLYYEQYF.